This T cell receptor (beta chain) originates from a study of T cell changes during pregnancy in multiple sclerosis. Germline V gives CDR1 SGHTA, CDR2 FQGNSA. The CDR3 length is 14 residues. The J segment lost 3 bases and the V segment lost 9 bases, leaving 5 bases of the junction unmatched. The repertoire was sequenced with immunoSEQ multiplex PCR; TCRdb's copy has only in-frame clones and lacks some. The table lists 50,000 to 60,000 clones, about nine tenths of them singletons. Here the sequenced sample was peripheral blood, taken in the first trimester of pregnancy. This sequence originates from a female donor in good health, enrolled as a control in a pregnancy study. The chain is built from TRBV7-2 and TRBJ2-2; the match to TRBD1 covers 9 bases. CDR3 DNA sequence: TGTGCCAGGTACAGGGGGCCCGACACCGGGGAGCTGTTTTTT. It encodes CARYRGPDTGELFF. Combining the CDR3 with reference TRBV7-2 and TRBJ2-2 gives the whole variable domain GAGVSQSPSNKVTEKGKDVELRCDPISGHTALYWYRQSLGQGLEFLIYFQGNSAPDKSGLPSDRFSAERTGGSVSTLTIQRTQQEDSAVYLCARYRGPDTGELFFGEGSRLTVL.